This entry lists 16 T cell receptor beta chains sequenced from one sample in a study of shared clonotypes between healthy human individuals. Using immunoSEQ multiplex PCR, the repertoire was profiled, and TCRdb retains in-frame clones only, with some absent. The profile shows millions of clones, 85% to 95% of them singletons. The sample comprised naive CD4+ T cells from PBMCs. The subset was: CD45RA+ positively selected. The origin of the receptors is a man aged 18 to 35 in good health. Some clones in this sample may be carry-over from other donors' samples.

The chain has TRBV11-2 and TRBJ2-2; 8 bases fit TRBD2. Unmatched junction bases numbered 11, after V lost 5 bases and J lost 6 bases. The length of the CDR3 is 16 residues. CDR1 SGHAT and CDR2 FQNNGV come from the germline V gene. CDR3 nucleotide sequence: TGTGCCAGCAGCCGGGGACTAGGTCGGAGTCCCGGGGAGCTGTTTTTT. Translated, it gives CASSRGLGRSPGELFF. Using reference TRBV11-2 and TRBJ2-2 for the parts outside the CDR3, the full variable domain is EAGVAQSPRYKIIEKRQSVAFWCNPISGHATLYWYQQILGQGPKLLIQFQNNGVVDDSQLPKDRFSAERLKGVDSTLKIQPAKLEDSAVYLCASSRGLGRSPGELFFGEGSRLTVL.

The J gene is TRBJ2-3, the V gene TRBV7-9; possibly TRBD1 for D (7 bases). Germline-derived CDR1 and CDR2 are SEHNR and FQNEAQ (reference sequence). The CDR3 has 15 residues. Trimming shortened V by 3 bases and J by 4 bases, and 14 bases separated the two germline ends. CDR3 nucleotide sequence: TGTGCCAGCAGCTTGGCAGGGGGGTCGGCAGATACGCAGTATTTT. Amino acids: CASSLAGGSADTQYF.

This chain uses TRBV5-6 with TRBJ2-7; D not resolved. Germline assignment: CDR1 SGHDT and CDR2 YYEEEE. V was shortened by 4 bases and J by 2 bases, with 7 bases between the two germline ends. The CDR3 is 12 residues long. The CDR3 spells CASSHLTYEQYF. CDR3 sequence (DNA): TGTGCCAGCAGCCATTTAACCTACGAGCAGTACTTC.

The rearrangement joins TRBV2 to TRBJ1-2; TRBD1 might be the D (5 bases). V lost 4 bases and J lost 3, with 9 bases in between. Germline assignment: CDR1 SNHLY and CDR2 FYNNEI. The CDR3 spans 13 residues. The CDR3 DNA reads TGTGCCAGCAGTGGGGCAGGGTACTATGGCTACACCTTC. Translated: CASSGAGYYGYTF.

The gene calls are TRBV9 and TRBJ2-1; TRBD2 aligns across 9 bases. This CDR3 comprises 18 residues. Germline trimming cut 4 bases from V and 0 bases from J; bases unmatched to any gene: 11. The germline V gene encodes CDR1 SGDLS and CDR2 YYNGEE. The CDR3 sequence is CASSLGARLAASYNEQFF. The CDR3 nucleotides read TGTGCCAGCAGCCTTGGAGCGCGACTAGCGGCCTCCTACAATGAGCAGTTCTTC.

The chain recombines TRBV7-9 with TRBJ2-7, with D maybe TRBD1 (8 bases). The CDR3 contains 15 residues. Looked up from germline, CDR1 is SEHNR and CDR2 is FQNEAQ (reference sequence). Trimming took 5 bases from V and 0 from J, leaving 14 bases between them. The CDR3 coding sequence is TGTGCCAGCAGCGGGGGGGACAGGAACTCCTACGAGCAGTACTTC. This codes for CASSGGDRNSYEQYF.

The V call is TRBV5-6, the J call TRBJ2-7, with unresolved D. This CDR3 region has 14 residues. Trimming took off 1 base at V and 0 bases at J, with 8 bases between the two ends. Germline V lookup: CDR1 SGHDT, CDR2 YYEEEE. The CDR3 is CASSLLAASYEQYF. CDR3 in DNA: TGTGCCAGCAGCTTGTTGGCAGCCTCCTACGAGCAGTACTTC.

The chain couples TRBV28 to TRBJ2-7, with a possible D match to TRBD2 (5 bases). Germline CDR1 is MDHEN and CDR2 is SYDVKM. This CDR3 comprises 13 residues. The V end lost 6 bases, the J end lost 7 bases, and 16 bases lay between the germline ends. CDR3 amino acids: CASSLTASGEQYF. The CDR3 bases are TGTGCCAGCAGCCTCACCGCTTCGGGGGAGCAGTACTTC.

This chain uses TRBV28 with TRBJ2-1; D may match TRBD1 or TRBD2 (5 bases each). Germline V gene data show CDR1 as MDHEN and CDR2 as SYDVKM. V was pared by 6 bases and J by 0 bases, with 15 bases between. The CDR3 is 16 amino acids. The CDR3 sequence is CASRGLGPSSYNEQFF. The CDR3 nucleotides read TGTGCCAGCAGGGGGCTGGGACCTAGCTCCTACAATGAGCAGTTCTTC.

V gene TRBV30 combines with J gene TRBJ1-5, with D hard to call. Germline V lookup: CDR1 GTSNPN, CDR2 SVGIG (reference sequence). The germline V and J ends were trimmed by 1 base and 5 bases, with 18 bases remaining between them. This CDR3 spans 16 amino acids. The CDR3 here is CAWSEKFKGTDQPQHF. CDR3 DNA sequence: TGTGCCTGGAGTGAAAAATTTAAGGGAACAGATCAGCCCCAGCATTTT.

V usage is TRBV2 and J usage is TRBJ2-1; TRBD2 matches at 11 bases. The CDR3 is 15 amino acids. The germline CDR1 and CDR2 sequences are SNHLY and FYNNEI. Trimming at V came to 5 bases and at J to 6 bases, leaving 6 bases not matched to a gene. The CDR3 DNA reads TGTGCCAGCAGTCCTCGACTAGCGGGAAGCAATGAGCAGTTCTTC. Its translation is CASSPRLAGSNEQFF.

This sequence joins TRBV6-1 and TRBJ1-2; 10 bases are shared with TRBD1. The germline CDR1 and CDR2 sequences are MNHNS and SASEGT. The trim removed 5 bases at V and 5 bases at J, leaving 2 bases unmatched. The CDR3 runs to 13 residues. The CDR3 bases are TGTGCCAGCAGTCAGGGACAGGGGTATGGCTACACCTTC. Translating gives CASSQGQGYGYTF.

This chain connects TRBV30 to TRBJ2-1; D unclear. This CDR3 comprises 12 residues. CDR1 and CDR2 from the germline V gene are GTSNPN and SVGIG (reference sequence). Trimming pared 2 bases from V and 6 bases from J, leaving 8 bases between. CDR3 residues: CAWSPGVNEQFF. CDR3 nucleotide sequence: TGTGCCTGGAGTCCAGGTGTCAATGAGCAGTTCTTC.

The rearrangement links TRBV30 to TRBJ1-2; D possibly corresponds to TRBD1 (6 bases). Germline values: CDR1 GTSNPN, CDR2 SVGIG (reference sequence). V lost 0 bases and J 8 bases, leaving 22 bases between the germline ends. The CDR3 contains 16 residues. DNA of the CDR3: TGTGCCTGGAGTGTACTCCGGGTCACAACAGGACAGGGCTACACCTTC. Its translation is CAWSVLRVTTGQGYTF.

The chain's CDR3 is CASSLQAGGSYEQYF. CDR3 sequence (DNA): TGTGCCAGCAGCTTACAAGCGGGGGGATCCTACGAGCAGTACTTC. The V and J genes are TRBV7-7 and TRBJ2-7; 9 nucleotides line up with TRBD2. CDR1 and CDR2 from the germline V gene are SSHAT and FNYEAQ (reference sequence). J gave up 1 base and V 2 bases, and 3 bases lay outside the gene matches. The CDR3 contains 15 residues.

The V call is TRBV18, the J call TRBJ1-2, with TRBD1 as a possible D gene (5 bases). Germline lookup yields CDR1 KGHSH and CDR2 LQKENI. CDR3 length equals 16 residues. V was trimmed by 6 bases and J by 2 bases, leaving 19 bases between them. CDR3 nucleotide sequence: TGTGCCAGCTCCCGCGTCGTGTTACAGGAGAACTATGGCTACACCTTC. Residues: CASSRVVLQENYGYTF.